The T cell receptor beta chain under discussion was sequenced for a study of identical twins. TCRdb re-called the 5' RACE reads through MiXCR, storing one row per CDR3 protein. The sample lists around 550,000 distinct CDR3 sequences, nearly 15% seen once, with nearly 0.45% in the top ten. Germline V gene sequence: CDR1 DFQATT, CDR2 SNEGSKA (reference sequence). V lost 3 bases, J lost 2 bases, and 15 bases lay in between. This CDR3 contains 15 residues. This sample was shared with a second study, whose subject was yellow fever vaccine responses in identical twins.

Input material: CD4+ T cells sorted from blood. The TCR sequence derives from a woman younger than 35 in good health. V and J are TRBV20-1 and TRBJ2-3; D could derive from TRBD1 or TRBD2 (5 bases each). The CDR3 is CSASFARGTTDTQYF. DNA of the CDR3: TGCAGTGCTAGTTTTGCGCGTGGGACCACAGATACGCAGTATTTT.